This T cell receptor (beta chain) is drawn from a study of technical replicates of blood from a few donors. Per the germline V gene, CDR1 is MGHRA and CDR2 is YSYEKL. The J segment lost 2 bases and the V segment lost 2 bases, leaving 7 bases of the junction unmatched. CDR3 length equals 16 residues. The table came from immunoSEQ multiplex PCR; TCRdb's copy has only in-frame clones and leaves some out. The table records about 84,000 clones, around 93% of them present only once. This receptor was obtained from a human donor in good health. Sequencing was done on a sample of T cells isolated from PBMCs. V gene TRBV4-1 combines with J gene TRBJ2-5, with 8 bases matching TRBD2. CDR3 protein: CASSQPPGGWQETQYF. CDR3 DNA sequence: TGCGCCAGCAGCCAACCTCCGGGAGGGTGGCAAGAGACCCAGTACTTC.